The 26 T cell receptor beta chains reported below all come from one sample, sequenced in a study of blood T cells in healthy people across ages. It was with a sample-barcoded 5' primer and a J-beta primer mix that a second PCR of roughly 6 to 12 cycles was run. TCRdb independently ran MiXCR on the 5' RACE reads; one entry per CDR3 protein. The sample lists approximately 810,000 distinct CDR3 sequences; 29% were seen once. Sequencing used blood. The receptors come from a woman aged 80 or over in good health.

The rearrangement links TRBV18 to TRBJ1-2; D uncertain. Germline V gene lookup returns CDR1 KGHSH and CDR2 LQKENI. V was pared by 10 bases and J by 8 bases, with 17 bases between. The CDR3 is 12 amino acids. The CDR3 sequence: CANWEELQGYTF. In DNA, the CDR3 is TGTGCCAACTGGGAGGAGCTACAGGGCTACACCTTC.

This clonotype showed up many times. V gene TRBV5-1 combines with J gene TRBJ1-2, with 8 bases matching TRBD1. The CDR3 contains 14 residues. Looked up from germline, CDR1 is SGHRS and CDR2 is YFSETQ. J gave up 8 bases and V 4 bases, and 10 bases lay outside the gene matches. CDR3 in DNA: TGCGCCAGCAGCCCCGGACAGGGAAGCGGCGGCTACACCTTC. It encodes CASSPGQGSGGYTF.

The rearrangement joins TRBV29-1 to TRBJ2-3; D unclear. Trimming removed 7 bases at V and 0 bases at J, with 17 bases between. CDR3 length: 15 amino acids. From germline, CDR1 is SQVTM and CDR2 ANQGSEA. The CDR3 DNA reads as TGCAGCGCCCGTGGTTCGGCTACTAGCACAGATACGCAGTATTTT. Protein product: CSARGSATSTDTQYF.

This clonotype was detected many times. The chain joins TRBV6-5 to TRBJ2-1, with 9 bases identical to TRBD2. The CDR3 has 16 residues. Per the germline V gene, CDR1 is MNHEY and CDR2 is SVGAGI. V lost 2 bases and J lost 4; bases outside the gene matches: 6. CDR3 sequence: CASSYKRTSVYNEQFF. CDR3 bases: TGTGCCAGCAGTTACAAGCGGACTAGCGTTTACAATGAGCAGTTCTTC.

V and J are TRBV30 and TRBJ2-3; no definite D call. Germline V gives CDR1 GTSNPN, CDR2 SVGIG (reference sequence). The CDR3 sequence is 13 residues long. Trimming shortened V by 2 bases and J by 0 bases, and 6 bases separated the two germline ends. The CDR3 DNA reads TGTGCCTGGAGTAAAATGAGCACAGATACGCAGTATTTT. Translating gives CAWSKMSTDTQYF. Looking up the rest from reference TRBV30 and TRBJ2-3 gives the full variable domain: SQTIHQWPATLVQPVGSPLSLECTVEGTSNPNLYWYRQAAGRGLQLLFYSVGIGQISSEVPQNLSASRPQDRQFILSSKKLLLSDSGFYLCAWSKMSTDTQYFGPGTRLTVL.

As to this clonotype: The CDR3 carries no conserved terminal phenylalanine or tryptophan, so it likely arises from a read error. The DNA is omitted, as the CDR3 cannot be located on it reliably, and the CDR3 follows TCRdb's listing. The gene calls are TRBV11-2 and TRBJ1-1; the table's D call TRBD1 went unverified against the DNA. The CDR3 adds up to 12 amino acids, both ends counted. Germline V CDR1 and CDR2: SGHAT, FQNNGV. This chain's CDR3 is CASSLVHAGGFC.

This clonotype appeared a few times. The chain links TRBV4-3 to TRBJ2-1; either TRBD1 or TRBD2 may fit D (6 bases each). V was clipped by 3 bases and J by 7 bases, with 22 bases between them. The germline gives CDR1 LGHNA, CDR2 YSLEER. This CDR3 has 17 residues. As DNA, the CDR3 is TGCGCCAGCAGCCAGGAGCCCTACGGGGGCCTATGGAATGAGCAGTTCTTC. It translates to CASSQEPYGGLWNEQFF.

The table lists this clonotype with many counts. The chain uses TRBV7-2 and TRBJ2-7; TRBD1 aligns across 7 bases. There are 15 residues in the CDR3. V dropped 5 bases and J dropped 6; count of bases not matched to a gene: 13. The germline gives CDR1 SGHTA, CDR2 FQGNSA. The CDR3 sequence: CASSLYRQGSGEQYF. DNA for the CDR3: TGTGCCAGCAGCCTCTATAGACAGGGTTCGGGCGAGCAGTACTTC. Supplemented by reference TRBV7-2 and TRBJ2-7, the full variable domain reads GAGVSQSPSNKVTEKGKDVELRCDPISGHTALYWYRQSLGQGLEFLIYFQGNSAPDKSGLPSDRFSAERTGGSVSTLTIQRTQQEDSAVYLCASSLYRQGSGEQYFGPGTRLTVT.

This clonotype was recorded many times. The chain has TRBV11-2 and TRBJ2-5, with TRBD2 matching over 9 bases. Per the germline V gene, CDR1 is SGHAT and CDR2 is FQNNGV. Trimming took 3 bases from V and 4 from J; bases not matched to a gene: 6. The CDR3 covers 15 residues. The CDR3 sequence is CASSLNSGGSETQYF. The CDR3 DNA reads TGTGCCAGCAGCTTGAACAGCGGGGGGTCAGAGACCCAGTACTTC. The full variable domain, in which reference TRBV11-2 and TRBJ2-5 provide the parts outside the CDR3, is EAGVAQSPRYKIIEKRQSVAFWCNPISGHATLYWYQQILGQGPKLLIQFQNNGVVDDSQLPKDRFSAERLKGVDSTLKIQPAKLEDSAVYLCASSLNSGGSETQYFGPGTRLLVL.

Only a few counts were recorded for this clonotype. A much larger clone is a single base away; this may be a read error. The V call is TRBV12-3 or TRBV12-4, the J call TRBJ2-5, with D possibly TRBD1 on 6 matching bases. Near its end, the DNA agrees better with TRBJ2-7, so the J call may be wrong. The CDR3 loop spans 16 amino acids. The CDR3 loop is CASSPSRGKGSYEQYF. CDR3 DNA: TGTGCCAGCAGTCCCTCGAGGGGGAAAGGCTCCTACGAGCAGTACTTC.

This clonotype was recorded many times. The chain uses TRBV7-2 and TRBJ2-3; TRBD1 aligns across 7 bases. There are 15 residues in the CDR3. With 3 bases clipped from V and 5 bases from J, the junction kept 8 bases outside the gene matches. Germline values: CDR1 SGHTA, CDR2 FQGNSA. The CDR3: CASSFAPGQIDTQYF. The CDR3, as DNA: TGTGCCAGCAGCTTCGCTCCGGGACAGATAGATACGCAGTATTTT.

With regard to this clonotype: One junction end disagrees with the germline gene, perhaps due to a read error. V usage is TRBV5-1 and J usage is TRBJ2-7; 10 nucleotides align to TRBD1. In germline, CDR1 is SGHRS, CDR2 YFSETQ. The CDR3 consists of 14 residues. Written as DNA, the CDR3 is TGCACCAGCAGCAAGACAGGGGGCTCCCACGAGCAGTACTTC. Amino acids: CTSSKTGGSHEQYF.

The chain has TRBV6-1 and TRBJ1-1; D uncertain. The CDR3 contains 15 residues. Germline CDR1 and CDR2: MNHNS and SASEGT. V was trimmed by 2 bases and J by 2 bases, leaving 12 bases between them. DNA for the CDR3: TGTGCCAGCAGTGAATCTCCCGGGATAAACACTGAAGCTTTCTTT. Its translation is CASSESPGINTEAFF.

The gene calls are TRBV27 and TRBJ2-3, with D perhaps matching TRBD1 or TRBD2 (5 bases each). Germline V lookup: CDR1 MNHEY, CDR2 SMNVEV (reference sequence). The V end lost 5 bases, the J end lost 6 bases, and 9 bases lay between the germline ends. The CDR3 totals 12 residues. The CDR3 loop is CASSGEGDTQYF. CDR3 coding DNA: TGTGCCAGCAGTGGTGAGGGGGATACGCAGTATTTT.

This clonotype was seen more than once but under ten times. The chain combines TRBV30 with TRBJ2-1; 7 positions agree with TRBD2. CDR3 length: 14 residues. Germline trimming cut 3 bases from V and 4 bases from J; bases unmatched to any gene: 6. The germline V gene has CDR1 GTSNPN and CDR2 SVGIG (reference sequence). Here the CDR3 reads CAWRGRVGYNEQFF. The CDR3 DNA sequence: TGTGCCTGGAGGGGGAGGGTCGGTTACAATGAGCAGTTCTTC. The variable domain in full, with the rest retrieved from reference TRBV30 and TRBJ2-1, is SQTIHQWPATLVQPVGSPLSLECTVEGTSNPNLYWYRQAAGRGLQLLFYSVGIGQISSEVPQNLSASRPQDRQFILSSKKLLLSDSGFYLCAWRGRVGYNEQFFGPGTRLTVL.

At least ten counts were recorded for this clonotype. The chain carries TRBV7-9 and TRBJ2-1; D is undetermined. Germline V gives CDR1 SEHNR, CDR2 FQNEAQ (reference sequence). V dropped 2 bases and J dropped 10 bases, with 15 bases sitting between them. This CDR3 spans 14 amino acids. This CDR3 reads CASSLSLVVGEQFF. The CDR3 nucleotides read TGTGCCAGCAGCTTAAGCCTAGTAGTTGGAGAGCAGTTCTTC.

This clonotype has a count of ten or more. The gene calls are TRBV12-3 or TRBV12-4 and TRBJ2-5, with 9 bases fitting TRBD1. The CDR3 spans 15 residues. V was clipped by 4 bases and J by 5 bases; unmatched bases: 8. The CDR3 loop is CASSSPDRGWETQYF. In nucleotides, the CDR3 is TGTGCCAGCAGTTCCCCGGACAGGGGTTGGGAGACCCAGTACTTC.

The rearrangement links TRBV18 to TRBJ1-1, with 8 bases fitting TRBD1. Looked up from germline, CDR1 is KGHSH and CDR2 is LQKENI. The CDR3 spans 14 residues. After removal of 4 bases from V and 6 bases from J, the junction contained 7 bases not matched to a gene. CDR3 loop: CASSRDRGEAEAFF. CDR3 sequence (DNA): TGTGCCAGCTCACGAGACAGGGGAGAGGCTGAAGCTTTCTTT.

The chain uses TRBV7-8 and TRBJ2-7, with D possibly matching TRBD2 (7 bases). The CDR3 contains 14 residues. Germline-derived CDR1 and CDR2 are SGHVS and FQNEAQ. V dropped 5 bases and J dropped 3 bases, with 14 bases sitting between them. The CDR3 nucleotides are TGTGCCAGCAGCCCCGGGGGGCTTGACTACGAGCAGTACTTC. Its translation is CASSPGGLDYEQYF.

This clonotype showed up many times. The chain recombines TRBV11-2 with TRBJ2-5, with a tentative D call TRBD1 (6 bases). The CDR3 length is 15 residues. Trimming took 5 bases from V and 1 from J, leaving 14 bases between them. The germline gives CDR1 SGHAT, CDR2 FQNNGV. The chain's CDR3 is CASSVGFRGQETQYF. CDR3 nucleotide sequence: TGTGCCAGCAGCGTAGGATTCAGGGGCCAAGAGACCCAGTACTTC. Based on the CDR3 plus reference TRBV11-2 and TRBJ2-5, the full variable domain is EAGVAQSPRYKIIEKRQSVAFWCNPISGHATLYWYQQILGQGPKLLIQFQNNGVVDDSQLPKDRFSAERLKGVDSTLKIQPAKLEDSAVYLCASSVGFRGQETQYFGPGTRLLVL.

J is TRBJ2-2 and V is TRBV14; 9 bases map to TRBD2. Trimming took 3 bases from V and 0 from J; bases not matched to a gene: 2. CDR1 is SGHDN, CDR2 FVKESK, per germline. This CDR3 has 16 amino acids. The CDR3 nucleotides are TGTGCCAGCAGCCATCGGACTAGCGCGAACACCGGGGAGCTGTTTTTT. This sequence encodes CASSHRTSANTGELFF.

This clonotype came up many times. This chain connects TRBV12-3 or TRBV12-4 to TRBJ2-5; D gene uncertain. This CDR3 has 12 residues. The V and J ends lost 2 bases and 3 bases respectively, with 4 bases between them. The CDR3 spells CASSLMEETQYF. For the CDR3, the DNA is TGTGCCAGCAGTTTAATGGAAGAGACCCAGTACTTC.

About this clonotype: A read error may be the cause here, since a much bigger clone is one base away. The rearrangement joins TRBV7-2 to TRBJ2-5; D may be TRBD1 (5 bases). The DNA end lines up better with TRBJ2-7; the J call may be wrong. This CDR3 contains 13 residues. Germline CDR1 is SGHTA and CDR2 is FQGNSA. The CDR3 loop is CASSRTNNYEQYF. DNA for the CDR3: TGTGCCAGCAGCAGGACAAACAACTACGAGCAGTACTTC.

This clonotype showed up many times. The V gene is TRBV18, the J gene TRBJ2-4; D not certain. Germline CDR1 reads KGHSH; CDR2 reads LQKENI. The CDR3 covers 16 residues. The V and J ends lost 2 bases and 0 bases respectively, with 11 bases between them. CDR3 sequence: CASSPRMDVAKNIQYF. DNA for the CDR3: TGTGCCAGCTCACCAAGGATGGACGTAGCCAAAAACATTCAGTACTTC.

Many counts were recorded for this clonotype. The chain is built from TRBV6-2 or TRBV6-3 and TRBJ2-3; 9 positions match TRBD2. CDR3 length equals 15 residues. V was pared by 6 bases and J by 2 bases, with 6 bases of the junction left unmatched. Germline assignment: CDR1 MNHEY and CDR2 SVGEGT. CDR3 protein: CASSRLAAITDTQYF. The CDR3 DNA follows: TGTGCCAGCAGCCGACTAGCGGCTATCACAGATACGCAGTATTTT.

This clonotype has at least ten counts. The chain links TRBV4-1 to TRBJ2-7; D gene uncertain. Germline assignment: CDR1 MGHRA and CDR2 YSYEKL. V lost 1 base to trimming and J lost 0 bases, with 19 bases between them. The CDR3 has 18 amino acids. The DNA for the CDR3 is TGCGCCAGCAGCCAAGTCCTTGGCTCGTCGCATAGCTCCTACGAGCAGTACTTC. Protein: CASSQVLGSSHSSYEQYF.